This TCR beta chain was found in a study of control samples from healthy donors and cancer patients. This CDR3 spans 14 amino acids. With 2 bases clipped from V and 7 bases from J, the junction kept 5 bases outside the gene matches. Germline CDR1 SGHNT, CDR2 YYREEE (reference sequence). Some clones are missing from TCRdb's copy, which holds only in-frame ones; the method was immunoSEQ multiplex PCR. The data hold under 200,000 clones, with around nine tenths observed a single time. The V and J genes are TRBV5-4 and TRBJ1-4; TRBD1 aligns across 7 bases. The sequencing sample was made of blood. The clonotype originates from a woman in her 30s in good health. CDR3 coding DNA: TGTGCCAGCAGCTTCAGGGGGAGGGGTGAAAAACTGTTTTTT. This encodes CASSFRGRGEKLFF.